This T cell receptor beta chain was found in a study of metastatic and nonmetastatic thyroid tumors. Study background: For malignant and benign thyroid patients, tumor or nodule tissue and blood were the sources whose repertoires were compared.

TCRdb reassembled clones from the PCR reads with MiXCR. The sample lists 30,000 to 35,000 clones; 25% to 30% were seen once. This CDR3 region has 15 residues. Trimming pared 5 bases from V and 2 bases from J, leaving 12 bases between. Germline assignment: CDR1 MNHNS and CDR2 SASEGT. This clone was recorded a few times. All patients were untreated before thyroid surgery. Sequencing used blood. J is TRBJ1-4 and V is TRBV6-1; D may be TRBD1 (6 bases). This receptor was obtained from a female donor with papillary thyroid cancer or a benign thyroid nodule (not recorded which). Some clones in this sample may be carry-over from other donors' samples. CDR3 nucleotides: TGTGCCAGCAGTCAGGCGACAGGCACTAATGAAAAACTGTTTTTT. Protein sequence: CASSQATGTNEKLFF.